The present T cell receptor (beta chain) was sequenced within a study of type 1 and type 2 diabetes patients. From germline, CDR1 is SNHLY and CDR2 FYNNEI. V shed 6 bases, J shed 5 bases, and the junction held 6 bases outside the gene matches. The CDR3 loop spans 13 amino acids. The PCR template was genomic DNA. A primer set of 30 forward and 13 reverse primers amplified the CDR3. TCRdb independently ran MiXCR on the multiplex PCR reads; one entry per CDR3 protein. The sample contains around 300,000 distinct CDR3 sequences, approximately 50% of which appear only once. Study outcomes and limitations: Type 2 diabetes and control V and J usage correlated highly, roughly 0.97.

As to this clonotype: The antigen is undetermined.

This receptor was identified in a man between 18 and 29 years old with type 2 diabetes. Sequences were obtained from peripheral blood mononuclear cells (PBMCs). The chain links TRBV2 to TRBJ2-5; 7 positions agree with TRBD1. The CDR3 protein is CASSQGVWETQYF. DNA for the CDR3: TGTGCCAGCAGCCAGGGGGTTTGGGAGACCCAGTACTTC.